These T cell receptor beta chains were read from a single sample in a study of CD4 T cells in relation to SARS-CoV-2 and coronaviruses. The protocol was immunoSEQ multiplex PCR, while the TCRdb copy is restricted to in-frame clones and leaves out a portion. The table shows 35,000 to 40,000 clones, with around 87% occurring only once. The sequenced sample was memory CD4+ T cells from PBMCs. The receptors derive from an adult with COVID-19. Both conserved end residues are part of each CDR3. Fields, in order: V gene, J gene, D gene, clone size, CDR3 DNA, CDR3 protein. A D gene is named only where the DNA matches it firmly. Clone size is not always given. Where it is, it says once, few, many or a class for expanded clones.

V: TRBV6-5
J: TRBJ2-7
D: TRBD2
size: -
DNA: TGTGCCAGCAGTTGGGGACTAGCGGGGGGCTCCTACGAGCAGTACTTC
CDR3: CASSWGLAGGSYEQYF

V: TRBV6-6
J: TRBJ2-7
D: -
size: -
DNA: TGTGCCAGCAGTTACTCGGAGCGGGTCTCCGAGCAGTACTTC
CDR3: CASSYSERVSEQYF

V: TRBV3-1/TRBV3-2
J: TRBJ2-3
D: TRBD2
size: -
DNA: TGTGCCAGCAGCCAACAGCGGGGGACAGATACGCAGTATTTT
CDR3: CASSQQRGTDTQYF

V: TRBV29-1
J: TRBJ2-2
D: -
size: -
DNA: TGCAGCGTAACGCTAGGCCACACCGGGGAGCTGTTTTTT
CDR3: CSVTLGHTGELFF

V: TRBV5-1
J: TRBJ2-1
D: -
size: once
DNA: TGCGCCAGCACCCTCGACAATGAGCAGTTCTTC
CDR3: CASTLDNEQFF

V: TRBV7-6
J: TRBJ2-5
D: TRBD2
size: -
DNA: TGTGCCAGCAGAGAGAGGCTAGCGGGTGGGAAGACCCAGTACTTC
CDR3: CASRERLAGGKTQYF

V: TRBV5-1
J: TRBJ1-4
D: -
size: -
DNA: TGCGCCAGCAGCTGGGGCCTGGAGGGGGAAAAACTGTTTTTT
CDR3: CASSWGLEGEKLFF

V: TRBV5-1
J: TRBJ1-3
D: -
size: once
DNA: TGCGCCAGCAGCTTGGCCTCGGAGGCCAGATTCTCTGGAAACACCATATATTTT
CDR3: CASSLASEARFSGNTIYF

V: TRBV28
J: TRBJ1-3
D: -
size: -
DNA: TGTGCCAGTGATCCGGGCGGGGGCTCTGGAAACACCATATATTTT
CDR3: CASDPGGGSGNTIYF

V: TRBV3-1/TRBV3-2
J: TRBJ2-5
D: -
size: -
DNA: TGTGCCAGCAGACTAGGTCACCAAGAGACCCAGTACTTC
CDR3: CASRLGHQETQYF

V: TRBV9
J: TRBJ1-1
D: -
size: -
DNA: TGTGCCAGCAGCGGGACAGCGAACACTGAAGCTTTCTTT
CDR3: CASSGTANTEAFF

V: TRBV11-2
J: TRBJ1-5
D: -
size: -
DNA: TGTGCCAGCAGCTTAACAGGGAACAATCAGCCCCAGCATTTT
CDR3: CASSLTGNNQPQHF

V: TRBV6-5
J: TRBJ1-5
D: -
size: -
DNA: TGTGCCAGCAGTTACGACATACGTAATCAGCCCCAGCATTTT
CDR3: CASSYDIRNQPQHF

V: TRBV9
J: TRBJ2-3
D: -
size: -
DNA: TGTGCCAGCAGCTCCCGAGGGTCCCCAGATACGCAGTATTTT
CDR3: CASSSRGSPDTQYF

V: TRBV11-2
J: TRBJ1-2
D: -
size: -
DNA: TGTGCCAGCAGCCCAGACTTGGCGAACTATGGCTACACCTTC
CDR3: CASSPDLANYGYTF

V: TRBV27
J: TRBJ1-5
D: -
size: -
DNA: TGTGCCAGCAGCCAGGGGTTCAGGCAGCCCCAGCATTTT
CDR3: CASSQGFRQPQHF

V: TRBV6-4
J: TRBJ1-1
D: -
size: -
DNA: TGTGCCAGCAGTGACTCCGGGCGCAGGTCCAAGCGGGCTTTCTTT
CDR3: CASSDSGRRSKRAFF

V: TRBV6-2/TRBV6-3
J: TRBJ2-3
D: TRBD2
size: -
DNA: TGTGCCAGCAGTTCCCTGGGACTAGCGGTCACAGATACGCAGTATTTT
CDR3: CASSSLGLAVTDTQYF

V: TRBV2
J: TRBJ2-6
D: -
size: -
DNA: TGTGCCAGCAGTGAAACTCGGGGCTCTGGGGCCAACGTCCTGACTTTC
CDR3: CASSETRGSGANVLTF

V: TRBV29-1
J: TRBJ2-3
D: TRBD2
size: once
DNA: TGCAGCGTTGAATATCCGGGACTAACAGATACGCAGTATTTT
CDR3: CSVEYPGLTDTQYF

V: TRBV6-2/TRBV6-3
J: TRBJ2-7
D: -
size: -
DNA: TGTGCCAGCAGTTCGACAGGTCCCTACGAGCAGTACTTC
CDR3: CASSSTGPYEQYF

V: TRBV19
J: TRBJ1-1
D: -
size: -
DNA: TGTGCCAGTAAGATGCGAACCGATAGGAGGAACACTGAAGCTTTCTTT
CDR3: CASKMRTDRRNTEAFF

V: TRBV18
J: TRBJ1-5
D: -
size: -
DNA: TGTGCCAGCTCATCGACAGATAGCAATCAGCCCCAGCATTTT
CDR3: CASSSTDSNQPQHF

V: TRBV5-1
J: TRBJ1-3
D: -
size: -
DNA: TGCGCCAGCAGCTTGGCCGGGGGGTCTTCCGGAAACACCATATATTTT
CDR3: CASSLAGGSSGNTIYF

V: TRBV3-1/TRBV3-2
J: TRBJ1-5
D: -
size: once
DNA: TGTGCCAGCAGCCAAGCGGGGGACCGATATAGCAATCAGCCCCAGCATTTT
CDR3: CASSQAGDRYSNQPQHF

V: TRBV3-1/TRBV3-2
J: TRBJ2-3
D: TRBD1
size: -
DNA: TGTGCCAGCAGCCAAGATCAGGGACAGGGATGGGCAGATACGCAGTATTTT
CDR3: CASSQDQGQGWADTQYF

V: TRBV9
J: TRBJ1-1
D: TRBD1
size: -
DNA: TGTGCCAGCAGCGTAGTTGACAGGGGGTCCGGCACTGAAGCTTTCTTT
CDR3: CASSVVDRGSGTEAFF

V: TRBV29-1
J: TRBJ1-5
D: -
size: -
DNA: TGCAGCGCCCTGGGCACAGGTCAGGCCCAGCATTTT
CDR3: CSALGTGQAQHF

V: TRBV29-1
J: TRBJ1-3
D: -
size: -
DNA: TGCAGCGTTGAATTGGGGTCCGGAAACACCATATATTTT
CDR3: CSVELGSGNTIYF

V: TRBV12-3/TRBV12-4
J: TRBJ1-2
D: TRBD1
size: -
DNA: TGTGCCAGCAAGACAGGGAGCTATGGCTACACCTTC
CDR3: CASKTGSYGYTF

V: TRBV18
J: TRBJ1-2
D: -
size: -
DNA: TGTGCCAGCTCACCAAACAGGGAAGGAGTCTATGGCTACACCTTC
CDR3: CASSPNREGVYGYTF

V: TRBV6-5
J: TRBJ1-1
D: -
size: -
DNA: TGTGCCAGCAGTTTCGCCCGAAACACCCTTGTTGGGGCTTTCTTT
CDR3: CASSFARNTLVGAFF

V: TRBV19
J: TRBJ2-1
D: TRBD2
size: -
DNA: TGTGCCAGTAGTAGTCTAGCGGGAACATACAATGAGCAGTTCTTC
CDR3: CASSSLAGTYNEQFF

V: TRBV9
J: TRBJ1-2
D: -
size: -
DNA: TGTGCCAGCAGCGTCTCTCCTCAAGGGGGGTATGGCTACACCTTC
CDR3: CASSVSPQGGYGYTF

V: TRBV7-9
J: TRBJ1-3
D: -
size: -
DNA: TGTGCCAGCAGCCCTAGCCCCCGGAGTTCTGGAAACACCATATATTTT
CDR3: CASSPSPRSSGNTIYF

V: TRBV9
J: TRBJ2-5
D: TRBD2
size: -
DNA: TGTGCCAGCAGCCTTACTAGCGGGGGGGTCGAAGAGACCCAGTACTTC
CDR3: CASSLTSGGVEETQYF

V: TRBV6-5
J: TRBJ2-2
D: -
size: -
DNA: TGTGCCAGCAATCGACAGTCAGGCACCGGGGAGCTGTTTTTT
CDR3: CASNRQSGTGELFF

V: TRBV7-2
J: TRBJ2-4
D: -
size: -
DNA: TGTGCCAGCAGCTTAGCCGAGGGGTTCGGGGGCATTCAGTACTTC
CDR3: CASSLAEGFGGIQYF

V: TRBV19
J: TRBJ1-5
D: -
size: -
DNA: TGTGCCAGTAGTCCGGCAGGGCCTAATCAGCCCCAGCATTTT
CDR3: CASSPAGPNQPQHF

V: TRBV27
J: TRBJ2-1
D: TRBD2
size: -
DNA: TGTGCCAGCAGTTCTCCATGGGCGCGGGGGGGCCTCAATGAGCAGTTCTTC
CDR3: CASSSPWARGGLNEQFF

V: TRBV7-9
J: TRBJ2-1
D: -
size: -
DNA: TGTGCCAGCAGCTCTGATCTGGGGGGCGTGGGAAAGTCCAACAATGAGCAGTTCTTC
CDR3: CASSSDLGGVGKSNNEQFF

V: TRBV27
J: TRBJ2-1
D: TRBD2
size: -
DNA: TGTGCCAGCAGTTTTTCTAGCGGGGGGGCCGGAAATGAGCAGTTCTTC
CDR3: CASSFSSGGAGNEQFF

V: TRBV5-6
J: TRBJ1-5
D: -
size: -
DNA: TGTGCCAGCAGCTCATGGGGGTTGAGCAATCAGCCCCAGCATTTT
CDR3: CASSSWGLSNQPQHF

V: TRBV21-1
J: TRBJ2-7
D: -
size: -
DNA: TGTGCCAGCAGCAAAGCGCTTTCGGGAGGTTTTAGGGAATACGAGCAGTACTTC
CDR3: CASSKALSGGFREYEQYF

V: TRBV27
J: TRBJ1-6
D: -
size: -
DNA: TGTGCCAGCACCTGGGCGGGGAACTCACCCCTCCACTTT
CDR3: CASTWAGNSPLHF

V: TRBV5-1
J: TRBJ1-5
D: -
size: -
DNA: TGCGCCAGCAGCTTGGATTCAGTGGGAGATCAGCCCCAGCATTTT
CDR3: CASSLDSVGDQPQHF

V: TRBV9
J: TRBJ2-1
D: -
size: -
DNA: TGTGCCAGCAGCGTAAACTGGGGATCGCACAATGAGCAGTTCTTC
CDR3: CASSVNWGSHNEQFF

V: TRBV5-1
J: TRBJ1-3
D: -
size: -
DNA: TGCGCCAGCAGCTTGAGAGGAGTCGTCGGGGACACCATATATTTT
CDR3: CASSLRGVVGDTIYF

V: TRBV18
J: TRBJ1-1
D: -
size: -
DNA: TGTGCCAGCTCACCAAGGAACGAAGCTTTCTTT
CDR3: CASSPRNEAFF

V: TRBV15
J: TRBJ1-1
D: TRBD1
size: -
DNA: TGTGCCACCAGAGGGACAGGGGTGAACACTGAAGCTTTCTTT
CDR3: CATRGTGVNTEAFF

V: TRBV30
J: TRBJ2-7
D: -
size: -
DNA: TGTGCCTGGAGCCGGCAGGGTCTCTACGAGCAGTACTTC
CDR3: CAWSRQGLYEQYF

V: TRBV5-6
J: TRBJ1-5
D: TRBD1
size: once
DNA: TGTGCCAGCAGCTTGGACAGGGGGCAGAGCAATCAGCCCCAGCATTTT
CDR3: CASSLDRGQSNQPQHF

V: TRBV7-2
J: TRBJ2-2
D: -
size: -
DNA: TGTGCCAGCAGCTCTAAGCGGGCGAACACCGGGGAGCTGTTTTTT
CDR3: CASSSKRANTGELFF

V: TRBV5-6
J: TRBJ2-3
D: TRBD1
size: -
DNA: TGTGCCAGCAGCGGACAGGGTAGGAGCACAGATACGCAGTATTTT
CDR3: CASSGQGRSTDTQYF

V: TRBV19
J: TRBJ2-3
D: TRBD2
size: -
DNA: TGTGCCAGTAGTACTACTAGCGGGGGGATGGATACGCAGTATTTT
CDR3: CASSTTSGGMDTQYF

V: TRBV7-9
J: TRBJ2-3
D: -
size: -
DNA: TGTGCCAGCAGAGACACAGGCACAGATACGCAGTATTTT
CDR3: CASRDTGTDTQYF

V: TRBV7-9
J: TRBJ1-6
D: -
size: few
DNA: TGTGCCAGCAGCTCGAACAGGGAAGTTGTTAATTCACCCCTCCACTTT
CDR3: CASSSNREVVNSPLHF

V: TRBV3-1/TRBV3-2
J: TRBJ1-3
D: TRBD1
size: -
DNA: TGTGCCAGCAGCCACCGACAGGGACCCACTGGAAACACCATATATTTT
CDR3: CASSHRQGPTGNTIYF

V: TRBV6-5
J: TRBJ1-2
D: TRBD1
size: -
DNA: TGTGCCAGCAGTCCGGGACAGCGTAACTATGGCTACACCTTC
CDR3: CASSPGQRNYGYTF